The rows below give T cell receptor beta chains drawn from one sample of a study of shared clonotypes between healthy human individuals. Clones were read by immunoSEQ multiplex PCR, and TCRdb kept only the in-frame ones, dropping some. The sample includes over 2 million clones, about 94% seen only once; the top ten take 1.1%. The material sequenced was naive CD8+ T cells sorted from blood. These receptors all come from a man aged 18-30 years in good health. Both conserved end residues are part of each CDR3. Fields, in order: clone size, CDR3 length, D gene, V gene, J gene, CDR3 protein, CDR3 DNA. D genes are given only for firm matches. The size field is filled for only some rows; it gives once, few, many or a size class.

abundance: NA; len: 14; d_gene: NA; v_gene: TRBV30; j_gene: TRBJ2-7; CDR3aa: CALKVGALVYEQYF; CDR3nt: TGTGCCTTGAAAGTCGGGGCCCTCGTCTACGAGCAGTACTTC
abundance: once; len: 18; d_gene: NA; v_gene: TRBV4-1; j_gene: TRBJ1-1; CDR3aa: CASSTLGWGGRPNTEAFF; CDR3nt: TGCGCCAGCAGTACTTTAGGATGGGGGGGTAGGCCGAACACTGAAGCTTTCTTT
abundance: NA; len: 17; d_gene: NA; v_gene: TRBV27; j_gene: TRBJ2-3; CDR3aa: CASSSIKPLPGTDTQYF; CDR3nt: TGTGCCAGCAGCTCCATTAAACCGCTCCCCGGGACAGATACGCAGTATTTT
abundance: NA; len: 14; d_gene: NA; v_gene: TRBV2; j_gene: TRBJ1-4; CDR3aa: CASRATGTNEKLFF; CDR3nt: TGTGCCAGCAGAGCGACTGGAACTAATGAAAAACTGTTTTTT
abundance: NA; len: 13; d_gene: NA; v_gene: TRBV29-1; j_gene: TRBJ1-5; CDR3aa: CSVKPDSNQPQHF; CDR3nt: TGCAGCGTCAAACCCGATAGCAATCAGCCCCAGCATTTT
abundance: NA; len: 17; d_gene: NA; v_gene: TRBV28; j_gene: TRBJ2-7; CDR3aa: CASSSIRESDGSYEQYF; CDR3nt: TGTGCCAGCAGTTCTATCCGGGAATCCGACGGCTCCTACGAGCAGTACTTC
abundance: NA; len: 15; d_gene: TRBD2; v_gene: TRBV28; j_gene: TRBJ2-7; CDR3aa: CASSLPGGDTGEQYF; CDR3nt: TGTGCCAGCAGTTTACCTGGGGGGGATACAGGAGAGCAGTACTTC
abundance: NA; len: 13; d_gene: NA; v_gene: TRBV10-1; j_gene: TRBJ2-7; CDR3aa: CASSPGPAYEQYF; CDR3nt: TGCGCCAGCAGTCCTGGGCCTGCCTACGAGCAGTACTTC
abundance: NA; len: 15; d_gene: TRBD2; v_gene: TRBV13; j_gene: TRBJ2-1; CDR3aa: CASSTAGLARDEQFF; CDR3nt: TGTGCCAGCAGCACAGCGGGACTAGCGCGCGATGAGCAGTTCTTC
abundance: NA; len: 17; d_gene: TRBD2; v_gene: TRBV5-5; j_gene: TRBJ2-7; CDR3aa: CASSLVLGTSDMGEQYF; CDR3nt: TGTGCCAGCAGCTTGGTGTTGGGGACTAGCGATATGGGGGAGCAGTACTTC
abundance: NA; len: 19; d_gene: TRBD2; v_gene: TRBV7-8; j_gene: TRBJ2-1; CDR3aa: CASSLALIGAGVIYNEQFF; CDR3nt: TGTGCCAGCAGCTTAGCGCTAATCGGGGCGGGAGTAATCTACAATGAGCAGTTCTTC
abundance: NA; len: 16; d_gene: NA; v_gene: TRBV28; j_gene: TRBJ2-1; CDR3aa: CASSDRSEGQYNEQFF; CDR3nt: TGTGCCAGCAGCGATCGAAGCGAGGGCCAGTACAATGAGCAGTTCTTC
abundance: once; len: 15; d_gene: NA; v_gene: TRBV28; j_gene: TRBJ1-1; CDR3aa: CASSLSQGMGTEAFF; CDR3nt: TGTGCCAGCAGTTTATCCCAGGGTATGGGCACTGAAGCTTTCTTT
abundance: once; len: 15; d_gene: NA; v_gene: TRBV4-1; j_gene: TRBJ1-1; CDR3aa: CASSQGQVLNTEAFF; CDR3nt: TGCGCCAGCAGCCAAGGGCAGGTTTTAAACACTGAAGCTTTCTTT
abundance: NA; len: 15; d_gene: NA; v_gene: TRBV27; j_gene: TRBJ2-1; CDR3aa: CASSFGLDSYNEQFF; CDR3nt: TGTGCCAGCAGTTTCGGTCTGGACTCCTACAATGAGCAGTTCTTC
abundance: NA; len: 16; d_gene: NA; v_gene: TRBV27; j_gene: TRBJ2-7; CDR3aa: CATSPYAGESSYEQYF; CDR3nt: TGTGCCACCTCCCCGTACGCGGGTGAATCATCCTACGAGCAGTACTTC
abundance: NA; len: 15; d_gene: TRBD1; v_gene: TRBV2; j_gene: TRBJ1-2; CDR3aa: CASEDPGQGSDGYTF; CDR3nt: TGTGCCAGCGAGGACCCGGGACAGGGGTCGGATGGCTACACCTTC
abundance: NA; len: 14; d_gene: NA; v_gene: TRBV7-9; j_gene: TRBJ2-7; CDR3aa: CASSFVGTSYEQYF; CDR3nt: TGTGCCAGCAGCTTCGTAGGCACTTCCTACGAGCAGTACTTC
abundance: NA; len: 13; d_gene: NA; v_gene: TRBV5-6; j_gene: TRBJ2-5; CDR3aa: CASSRENLETQYF; CDR3nt: TGTGCCAGCAGCCGGGAGAACCTAGAGACCCAGTACTTC
abundance: NA; len: 15; d_gene: NA; v_gene: TRBV10-3; j_gene: TRBJ1-5; CDR3aa: CAIRAGAYSNQPQHF; CDR3nt: TGTGCCATCCGGGCGGGGGCCTATAGCAATCAGCCCCAGCATTTT
abundance: NA; len: 12; d_gene: NA; v_gene: TRBV16; j_gene: TRBJ2-7; CDR3aa: CASSPWGTEQYF; CDR3nt: TGTGCCAGCAGTCCCTGGGGGACCGAGCAGTACTTC
abundance: NA; len: 15; d_gene: TRBD2; v_gene: TRBV5-1; j_gene: TRBJ2-1; CDR3aa: CAIHPRTSPGNEQFF; CDR3nt: TGCGCCATCCACCCCAGGACTAGTCCGGGCAATGAGCAGTTCTTC
abundance: NA; len: 14; d_gene: TRBD1; v_gene: TRBV10-3; j_gene: TRBJ1-1; CDR3aa: CATSAGGAGTEAFF; CDR3nt: TGTGCCACCTCGGCAGGGGGCGCCGGCACTGAAGCTTTCTTT
abundance: NA; len: 14; d_gene: NA; v_gene: TRBV13; j_gene: TRBJ2-1; CDR3aa: CASLYSGRPDEQFF; CDR3nt: TGTGCCAGCTTATACTCTGGTAGGCCCGATGAGCAGTTCTTC
abundance: NA; len: 13; d_gene: NA; v_gene: TRBV25-1; j_gene: TRBJ2-5; CDR3aa: CASSEGSQETQYF; CDR3nt: TGTGCCAGCAGTGAAGGGAGCCAAGAGACCCAGTACTTC
abundance: NA; len: 14; d_gene: NA; v_gene: TRBV5-6; j_gene: TRBJ2-7; CDR3aa: CASSLSMSSYEQYF; CDR3nt: TGTGCCAGCAGCTTGTCCATGAGCTCCTACGAGCAGTACTTC
abundance: NA; len: 14; d_gene: NA; v_gene: TRBV11-2; j_gene: TRBJ2-7; CDR3aa: CASSSGTGPHEQYF; CDR3nt: TGTGCCAGCAGCTCCGGCACAGGGCCCCACGAGCAGTACTTC
abundance: NA; len: 11; d_gene: NA; v_gene: TRBV28; j_gene: TRBJ1-4; CDR3aa: CASSFSGKLFF; CDR3nt: TGTGCCAGTTCCTTCAGTGGGAAACTGTTTTTT
abundance: NA; len: 13; d_gene: NA; v_gene: TRBV5-1; j_gene: TRBJ2-7; CDR3aa: CASSLGGDYEQYF; CDR3nt: TGCGCCAGCAGCTTGGGAGGGGATTACGAGCAGTACTTC
abundance: NA; len: 13; d_gene: NA; v_gene: TRBV11-2; j_gene: TRBJ1-2; CDR3aa: CASTPIGGYGYTF; CDR3nt: TGTGCCAGCACCCCGATAGGGGGGTATGGCTACACCTTC
abundance: NA; len: 15; d_gene: NA; v_gene: TRBV27; j_gene: TRBJ2-3; CDR3aa: CASSLRQIFGDTQYF; CDR3nt: TGTGCCAGCAGTTTACGCCAGATCTTCGGTGATACGCAGTATTTT
abundance: NA; len: 16; d_gene: TRBD2; v_gene: TRBV6-6; j_gene: TRBJ2-7; CDR3aa: CASSYFPGLDSYEQYF; CDR3nt: TGTGCCAGCAGTTACTTTCCGGGACTAGATTCCTACGAGCAGTACTTC
abundance: NA; len: 13; d_gene: NA; v_gene: TRBV7-9; j_gene: TRBJ1-1; CDR3aa: CASRHGGASEAFF; CDR3nt: TGTGCCAGCAGGCACGGGGGAGCATCGGAAGCTTTCTTT
abundance: NA; len: 13; d_gene: TRBD2; v_gene: TRBV7-6; j_gene: TRBJ2-1; CDR3aa: CASSFGGGNEQFF; CDR3nt: TGTGCCAGCAGCTTTGGGGGGGGCAATGAGCAGTTCTTC
abundance: NA; len: 15; d_gene: NA; v_gene: TRBV15; j_gene: TRBJ2-2; CDR3aa: CATRGLDSYTGELFF; CDR3nt: TGTGCCACCAGGGGTTTGGACTCGTACACCGGGGAGCTGTTTTTT
abundance: NA; len: 15; d_gene: TRBD2; v_gene: TRBV9; j_gene: TRBJ2-5; CDR3aa: CASNVDSGGYETQYF; CDR3nt: TGTGCCAGCAACGTAGACAGCGGGGGGTACGAGACCCAGTACTTC
abundance: NA; len: 15; d_gene: TRBD1; v_gene: TRBV9; j_gene: TRBJ2-2; CDR3aa: CASSIQGAPGGELFF; CDR3nt: TGTGCCAGCAGCATACAGGGGGCGCCGGGCGGGGAGCTGTTTTTT
abundance: NA; len: 16; d_gene: NA; v_gene: TRBV5-4; j_gene: TRBJ2-2; CDR3aa: CASSLGGAEITGELFF; CDR3nt: TGTGCCAGCAGCTTGGGAGGTGCGGAGATAACCGGGGAGCTGTTTTTT
abundance: NA; len: 15; d_gene: TRBD1; v_gene: TRBV7-9; j_gene: TRBJ2-2; CDR3aa: CASSPDRVGTGELFF; CDR3nt: TGTGCCAGCAGCCCGGACAGGGTCGGCACCGGGGAGCTGTTTTTT
abundance: NA; len: 15; d_gene: NA; v_gene: TRBV5-1; j_gene: TRBJ2-5; CDR3aa: CASSPPGRENEAQYF; CDR3nt: TGCGCCAGCAGCCCTCCGGGACGGGAAAATGAGGCCCAGTACTTC